These T cell receptor beta chains were read from a single sample in a study of PD-1 blockade in mismatch repair-deficient tumors. Method: immunoSEQ multiplex PCR; TCRdb's copy keeps in-frame clones and lacks some. The table has around 100,000 clones, 82% seen once. The material sequenced was peripheral blood, taken approximately 35 weeks after starting pembrolizumab. Receptor source: an adult with mismatch repair-deficient cancer. CDR3s include the opening cysteine and the closing phenylalanine or tryptophan. D genes are given only for firm matches. Expanded clones get a size class; other rows say once, few or many, or leave the size out.

size | D | J | V | DNA | CDR3
once | TRBD2 | TRBJ2-7 | TRBV27 | TGTGCCAGCAGTTTCGGGGGAAGTACTAGCGGGAGGAAAGTGCAGTACTTC | CASSFGGSTSGRKVQYF
NA | NA | TRBJ1-5 | TRBV6-6 | TGTGCCAGCGCCGTCTTAAGTCGAAATCAGCCCCAGCATTTT | CASAVLSRNQPQHF
few | NA | TRBJ1-1 | TRBV6-1 | TGTGCCAGCAGCGAAGACTGGACCGGACGCATGAACACTGAAGCTTTCTTT | CASSEDWTGRMNTEAFF
NA | NA | TRBJ2-1 | TRBV5-4 | TGTGCCAGCAGTACTGGCGGGGCGGAAGGACCCTACAATGAGCAGTTCTTC | CASSTGGAEGPYNEQFF
NA | TRBD1 | TRBJ2-2 | TRBV28 | TGTGCCAGCAAGGGGACAGGGAACACCGGGGAGCTGTTTTTT | CASKGTGNTGELFF
NA | TRBD2 | TRBJ2-7 | TRBV29-1 | TGCAGCGTTGTAGCGGGCAACTACGAGCAGTACTTC | CSVVAGNYEQYF
few | TRBD2 | TRBJ2-1 | TRBV30 | TGTGCCTGGAGTGGTGGCGGGAGGGGAAGCTCCTACAATGAGCAGTTCTTC | CAWSGGGRGSSYNEQFF
once | TRBD2 | TRBJ2-7 | TRBV4-1 | TGCGCCAGCAGCCAGACTAGCGCTTCCTACGAGCAGTACTTC | CASSQTSASYEQYF
few | NA | TRBJ2-1 | TRBV10-2 | TGCGCCAGCAAGGAAGGGTTAGGTGAGCAGTTCTTC | CASKEGLGEQFF
NA | NA | TRBJ1-3 | TRBV18 | TGTGCCAGCTCACCTTATTCCTCGGCTTCTGGAAACACCATATATTTT | CASSPYSSASGNTIYF
NA | NA | TRBJ2-4 | TRBV27 | TGTGCCAGCAGTTCAGCCAAAAACATTCAGTACTTC | CASSSAKNIQYF
NA | NA | TRBJ1-1 | TRBV20-1 | TGCAGTGCCTCGTGGGGCACTGAAGCTTTCTTT | CSASWGTEAFF
NA | TRBD1 | TRBJ2-4 | TRBV6-1 | TGTGCCAGCAGAGATTCCGGACAGGGTCGAAACATTCAGTACTTC | CASRDSGQGRNIQYF
NA | NA | TRBJ2-3 | TRBV29-1 | TGCAGCGTTGAGGTCAGGGGCTTGGGAGATACGCAGTATTTT | CSVEVRGLGDTQYF
few | NA | TRBJ2-2 | TRBV2 | TGTGCCAGTACACTACGAGGAGCCGGGGAGCTGTTTTTT | CASTLRGAGELFF
NA | TRBD2 | TRBJ2-5 | TRBV7-2 | TGTGCCAGCAGCTTGATGGGGGGGACAGAGACCCAGTACTTC | CASSLMGGTETQYF
few | NA | TRBJ1-2 | TRBV25-1 | TGTGCCAGCTTCCTCTATGGCTACACCTTC | CASFLYGYTF
few | NA | TRBJ1-1 | TRBV12-5 | TGTGCTAGTGGTTGGGGAGGACAGTCCCGATCACCGAACACTGAAGCTTTCTTT | CASGWGGQSRSPNTEAFF
once | TRBD1 | TRBJ1-1 | TRBV19 | TGTGCCAGTAGTGTCGGCTTTTGGGACAGATCCATGAACACTGAAGCTTTCTTT | CASSVGFWDRSMNTEAFF
NA | NA | TRBJ1-1 | TRBV25-1 | TGTGCCAGCAGTGAATATTTCCCCGGGTCAGGGGATAACACTGAAGCTTTCTTT | CASSEYFPGSGDNTEAFF
NA | NA | TRBJ2-2 | TRBV7-1 | TGTGCCAGCAGCTTGGGGAGTCCGGACACCGGGGAGCTGTTTTTT | CASSLGSPDTGELFF
NA | NA | TRBJ1-1 | TRBV7-8 | TGTGCCAGCAGCGGGGGAGGACGGGGTGAAGCTTTCTTT | CASSGGGRGEAFF
NA | NA | TRBJ1-4 | TRBV7-9 | TGTGCCAGCAGCTTAGTATCCGGGACGAAGAATGAAAAACTGTTTTTT | CASSLVSGTKNEKLFF
NA | TRBD2 | TRBJ2-2 | TRBV4-3 | TGCGCCAGCAGCGGGGCGGGAGGGCCGGGTTACACCGGGGAGCTGTTTTTT | CASSGAGGPGYTGELFF
NA | NA | TRBJ2-7 | TRBV2 | TGTGCCAGCGGCAGGGGCAGCTACGAGCAGTACTTC | CASGRGSYEQYF
once | NA | TRBJ2-1 | TRBV7-9 | TGTGCCAGCAGCCTAAAGGAGTTTTCCAATGAGCAGTTCTTC | CASSLKEFSNEQFF
once | NA | TRBJ1-1 | TRBV6-6 | TGTGCCAGCAGTTACTCAGAGGGAGGGAACACTGAAGCTTTCTTT | CASSYSEGGNTEAFF
NA | NA | TRBJ1-3 | TRBV6-5 | TGTGCCAGCAGTTACTCTTGGGGCTCTGGAAACACCATATATTTT | CASSYSWGSGNTIYF
NA | NA | TRBJ2-6 | TRBV21-1 | TGTGCCAGCAGCCTACCGGATAGGGGAGCTGGGGCCAACGTCCTGACTTTC | CASSLPDRGAGANVLTF
few | NA | TRBJ2-7 | TRBV7-9 | TGTGCCAGCAGCCCGAACATCTACGAGCAGTACTTC | CASSPNIYEQYF
NA | NA | TRBJ1-4 | TRBV7-9 | TGTGCCAGCAGCTTAGAAAATGGGGGCGGAAAACTGTTTTTT | CASSLENGGGKLFF
NA | NA | TRBJ2-3 | TRBV5-6 | TGTGCCAGCAGCTTGGTACAGGGTGAAGCTCCAGATACGCAGTATTTT | CASSLVQGEAPDTQYF
NA | NA | TRBJ1-2 | TRBV2 | TGTGCCAGCAGTGGAGAGAAGAGGGAAGACGGCTATGGCTACACCTTC | CASSGEKREDGYGYTF
NA | NA | TRBJ2-7 | TRBV4-2 | TGTGCCAGCAGCTTAGTTTCTGGGGCGGGCGAGCAGTACTTC | CASSLVSGAGEQYF
NA | NA | TRBJ1-2 | TRBV5-1 | TGCGCCAGCAGCTTGGTGCAGGGAAGGTCTATTGATGGCTACACCTTC | CASSLVQGRSIDGYTF
NA | TRBD2 | TRBJ2-3 | TRBV7-7 | TGTGCTAGCAGCTTAATCGGGGGGACAGATACGCAGTATTTT | CASSLIGGTDTQYF
few | NA | TRBJ2-5 | TRBV14 | TGTGCCAGCAGCCAAGAAGGGAGGGAGACCCAGTACTTC | CASSQEGRETQYF
NA | NA | TRBJ2-1 | TRBV7-8 | TGTGCCAGCAGCTTAGAATCAGTCAATGAGCAGTTCTTC | CASSLESVNEQFF
NA | NA | TRBJ2-7 | TRBV4-2 | TGTGCCAGCAGCCCCCAAGAAGCCTACGAGCAGTACTTC | CASSPQEAYEQYF
few | NA | TRBJ2-1 | TRBV7-9 | TGTGCCAGCGTTCAGGGGACGATTTACAATGAGCAGTTCTTC | CASVQGTIYNEQFF
NA | NA | TRBJ1-2 | TRBV27 | TGTGCCAGCAGTTTAGGTCTGCCTTCGGAGGGCTATGGCTACACCTTC | CASSLGLPSEGYGYTF
NA | TRBD1 | TRBJ1-1 | TRBV27 | TGTGCCAGCTCGGGACAGTTGAACACTGAAGCTTTCTTT | CASSGQLNTEAFF
NA | TRBD1 | TRBJ2-5 | TRBV5-1 | TGCGCCAGCAGCTTGGTCGGGACAGACCAAGAGACCCAGTACTTC | CASSLVGTDQETQYF
NA | TRBD1 | TRBJ1-2 | TRBV29-1 | TGCAGCGTTGAAGATCAACCAGGGGGGTTCGGGGATGGCTACACCTTC | CSVEDQPGGFGDGYTF
once | NA | TRBJ2-2 | TRBV13 | TGTGCCAGCAGCCCCCCAGGGGCCGGGGAGCTGTTTTTT | CASSPPGAGELFF
NA | NA | TRBJ1-1 | TRBV19 | TGTGCCAGTAGTGTCACAGGGAGGTCGGCTGAAGCTTTCTTT | CASSVTGRSAEAFF
few | NA | TRBJ2-7 | TRBV27 | TGTGCCAGCAGTCCCGGCACGGTTGCCGAGCAGTACTTC | CASSPGTVAEQYF
NA | NA | TRBJ1-5 | TRBV11-2 | TGTGCCAGCAGCTTAGATCCAGGGCCTCGGCAGCCCCAGCATTTT | CASSLDPGPRQPQHF
NA | NA | TRBJ2-1 | TRBV27 | TGTGCCAGCGCCAAGCGGCAGAACTCCTACAATGAGCAGTTCTTC | CASAKRQNSYNEQFF
NA | NA | TRBJ2-5 | TRBV11-3 | TGTGCCAGCAGCTTCCCCCGTCTGGGTGGAGAGACCCAGTACTTC | CASSFPRLGGETQYF
few | NA | TRBJ2-2 | TRBV11-3 | TGTGCCAGCAGCTTACGGCCAGGGGTGCCCGGGGAGCTGTTTTTT | CASSLRPGVPGELFF
NA | NA | TRBJ2-3 | TRBV4-3 | TGCGCCAGCAGCCAAGGCGGAATAGGATCCGGGTCCATCCAGTATTTT | CASSQGGIGSGSIQYF
NA | NA | TRBJ1-5 | TRBV28 | TGTGCCAGCAGTTTATCAGGCAGTATGGAGTATCAGCCCCAGCATTTT | CASSLSGSMEYQPQHF
NA | TRBD2 | TRBJ2-1 | TRBV2 | TGTGCCAGCAGCGGCGGGACTAGCGGGAGGGCTGGTAATGAGCAGTTCTTC | CASSGGTSGRAGNEQFF
NA | NA | TRBJ1-3 | TRBV7-2 | TGTGCCAGCAGCTTATCCCCCGCAGGAACTGGAAACACCATATATTTT | CASSLSPAGTGNTIYF